The 20 T cell receptor beta chains presented below share a single source sample, sequenced in a study of early T cells in non-severe SARS-CoV-2 infection. TCRdb reprocessed the 5' RACE reads via MiXCR and lists one record per CDR3 protein. The table has around 76,000 distinct CDR3 sequences, approximately 14% seen once. Sequencing was performed on whole blood, taken at baseline. These receptors were taken from an adult who was a healthcare worker with PCR-confirmed SARS-CoV-2 infection or an uninfected control (not recorded which).

V gene TRBV6-2 or TRBV6-3 combines with J gene TRBJ2-2; 13 bases are a match to TRBD2. Losses at the gene ends were 2 bases for V and 3 bases for J; bases not matched to a gene: 3. Germline lookup yields CDR1 MNHEY and CDR2 SVGEGT. The CDR3 totals 17 residues. Here the CDR3 DNA reads TGTGCCAGCAGTTACCTTGGACTAGCGGGAGACACCGGGGAGCTGTTTTTT. Translation gives CASSYLGLAGDTGELFF.

The sample holds many counts of this clonotype. V gene TRBV6-2 or TRBV6-3 combines with J gene TRBJ2-2; 7 bases align to TRBD1. CDR1 MNHEY and CDR2 SVGEGT come from the germline V gene. V dropped 5 bases and J dropped 4; count of bases not matched to a gene: 7. This CDR3 contains 15 residues. The CDR3 loop reads CASSTGTVPTGELFF. The CDR3 DNA sequence: TGTGCCAGCAGTACCGGGACAGTCCCCACCGGGGAGCTGTTTTTT.

A few counts support this clonotype. The genes are TRBV18 and TRBJ2-5; TRBD2 agrees at 7 bases. Germline-derived CDR1 and CDR2 are KGHSH and LQKENI. The CDR3 totals 13 residues. The junction had 5 bases not matched to a gene; V was cut back by 3 bases and J by 7 bases. This CDR3 is CASSPDGEGTQYF. CDR3 coding DNA: TGTGCCAGCTCACCGGACGGGGAGGGGACCCAGTACTTC.

This clonotype was seen a few times. The genes are TRBV18 and TRBJ2-7, with 9 nucleotides matching TRBD1. V was pared by 2 bases and J by 3 bases, with 5 bases of the junction left unmatched. Germline V gene lookup returns CDR1 KGHSH and CDR2 LQKENI. The CDR3 has 15 amino acids. This CDR3 is CASSPTGGSIYEQYF. Written as DNA, the CDR3 is TGTGCCAGCTCACCAACAGGGGGCTCGATCTACGAGCAGTACTTC.

This clonotype has a count of ten or more. This chain uses TRBV2 with TRBJ2-2; 8 bases fit TRBD2. Germline V gene data show CDR1 as SNHLY and CDR2 as FYNNEI. The J segment lost 6 bases and the V segment lost 6 bases, leaving 9 bases of the junction unmatched. The CDR3 has 15 residues. For the CDR3, the DNA is TGTGCCAGCAGATTCCAAGCGGGAGTCGCCGGGGAGCTGTTTTTT. Protein: CASRFQAGVAGELFF.

V and J are TRBV19 and TRBJ2-7, with TRBD1 matching over 9 bases. The V gene's germline CDR1 is LNHDA and CDR2 SQIVND (reference sequence). Germline trimming cut 8 bases from V and 2 bases from J; bases unmatched to any gene: 4. There are 13 residues in the CDR3. CDR3 coding DNA: TGTGCCAGTTCGAGGGACAGGGCCTACGAGCAGTACTTC. Amino acid sequence: CASSRDRAYEQYF.

The J gene is TRBJ1-1, the V gene TRBV7-6, with D unclear. Looked up from germline, CDR1 is SGHVS and CDR2 is FNYEAQ. CDR3 length equals 11 residues. The germline V and J ends were trimmed by 5 bases and 5 bases, with 6 bases remaining between them. CDR3 protein: CASSPGTEAFF. DNA of the CDR3: TGTGCCAGCAGCCCGGGAACTGAAGCTTTCTTT.

This clonotype was counted ten times or more. This chain connects TRBV27 to TRBJ2-7; D call uncertain. Germline V gives CDR1 MNHEY, CDR2 SMNVEV (reference sequence). V lost 4 bases and J 6 bases, leaving 13 bases between the germline ends. The CDR3 has 13 amino acids. CDR3 sequence (DNA): TGTGCCAGCAGTTCCCTTATGCTTAGCGAGCAGTACTTC. This translates into CASSSLMLSEQYF.

Ten or more counts support this clonotype. The J gene is TRBJ1-3, the V gene TRBV11-2; a weak D match, TRBD1 (5 bases). V lost 4 bases, J lost 0 bases, and 10 bases lay in between. Germline loops: CDR1 SGHAT, CDR2 FQNNGV. This CDR3 spans 15 amino acids. CDR3 sequence reads: CASSSTAISGNTIYF. In DNA form, the CDR3 reads TGTGCCAGCAGCTCGACAGCTATCTCTGGAAACACCATATATTTT.

This clonotype was counted at least ten times. The genes are TRBV7-9 and TRBJ1-4; no firm D call. The CDR3 has 15 residues. The germline V and J ends were trimmed by 3 bases and 10 bases, with 18 bases remaining between them. The germline V gene encodes CDR1 SEHNR and CDR2 FQNEAQ (reference sequence). CDR3 nucleotide sequence: TGTGCCAGCAGCTTTACTGACACGGTCGGCGGAAAACTGTTTTTT. Translated, it gives CASSFTDTVGGKLFF.

This chain joins TRBV12-3 or TRBV12-4 and TRBJ1-5; D remains unclear. V shed 4 bases and J shed 2 bases, with 18 bases lying between them. This CDR3 has 17 residues. CDR3 nucleotide sequence: TGTGCCAGCAGTTACCTCTCTGACGCGAGGGGCAATCAGCCCCAGCATTTT. Protein: CASSYLSDARGNQPQHF.

This clonotype turned up a few times. The genes are TRBV3-1 and TRBJ1-2, with D hard to call. CDR1 LGHDT and CDR2 YNNKEL come from the germline V gene (reference sequence). CDR3 length: 14 amino acids. V gave up 0 bases and J gave up 6 bases, with 11 bases separating them. CDR3 sequence: CASSQDARNNGYTF. The DNA of the CDR3 is TGTGCCAGCAGCCAAGACGCCCGGAACAATGGCTACACCTTC.

The chain uses TRBV6-2 or TRBV6-3 and TRBJ2-4, with D tentatively TRBD1 or TRBD2 (5 bases each). Trimming removed 8 bases at V and 0 bases at J, with 11 bases between. The CDR3 contains 14 residues. Germline V gene data show CDR1 as MNHEY and CDR2 as SVGEGT. DNA for the CDR3: TGTGCCAGCTGGGGGACGCTAGCCAAAAACATTCAGTACTTC. Translation: CASWGTLAKNIQYF.

This clonotype was observed a few times. The gene calls are TRBV2 and TRBJ2-7; 13 bases map to TRBD2. With V trimmed by 4 bases and J by 5 bases, 8 bases remained unmatched. The germline V gene encodes CDR1 SNHLY and CDR2 FYNNEI. CDR3 length: 16 residues. The CDR3 loop reads CASSGLTSGRLDEQYF. In DNA, the CDR3 is TGTGCCAGCAGTGGACTGACTAGCGGGAGGCTTGACGAGCAGTACTTC. Combining the CDR3 with reference TRBV2 and TRBJ2-7 gives the whole variable domain EPEVTQTPSHQVTQMGQEVILRCVPISNHLYFYWYRQILGQKVEFLVSFYNNEISEKSEIFDDQFSVERPDGSNFTLKIRSTKLEDSAMYFCASSGLTSGRLDEQYFGPGTRLTVT.

This clonotype has just a few counts. The chain is built from TRBV28 and TRBJ1-6, with D hard to call. CDR1 is MDHEN, CDR2 SYDVKM, per germline. Between the trimmed V and J ends, which lost 2 bases and 7 bases, there was a span of 9 bases. The CDR3 extends over 14 amino acids. CDR3 in amino acids: CASSLRRQNSPLHF. CDR3 bases: TGTGCCAGCAGTTTAAGACGGCAGAATTCACCCCTCCACTTT. The variable domain in full, with the rest retrieved from reference TRBV28 and TRBJ1-6, is DVKVTQSSRYLVKRTGEKVFLECVQDMDHENMFWYRQDPGLGLRLIYFSYDVKMKEKGDIPEGYSVSREKKERFSLILESASTNQTSMYLCASSLRRQNSPLHFGNGTRLTVT.

The sample holds a few counts of this clonotype. The chain combines TRBV3-1 with TRBJ2-3, with 13 bases matching TRBD2. The CDR3 extends over 17 amino acids. Germline-derived CDR1 and CDR2 are LGHDT and YNNKEL (reference sequence). The junction had 6 bases not matched to a gene; V was cut back by 2 bases and J by 4 bases. The CDR3 loop is CASSQTSGRAPSDTQYF. CDR3 DNA sequence: TGTGCCAGCAGCCAAACTAGCGGGAGGGCCCCATCAGATACGCAGTATTTT.

This clonotype has a single count. An end of the junction differs from the germline gene, which may be a read error. CDR3 DNA: TGTGCCAGCGGTTTAGCCAGCGGGATTAACGAGCAGTACTTC. This encodes CASGLASGINEQYF. The gene calls are TRBV28 and TRBJ2-7, with TRBD2 matching over 7 bases. Germline V lookup: CDR1 MDHEN, CDR2 SYDVKM. The CDR3 length is 14 residues.

The chain carries TRBV28 and TRBJ1-2, with 7 positions matching TRBD1. Germline V gene data show CDR1 as MDHEN and CDR2 as SYDVKM. CDR3 length: 13 amino acids. V shed 7 bases and J 5 bases; nucleotides not matched to a gene: 7. CDR3 sequence (DNA): TGTGCCAGCACCGAGGACAGGCGGTATGGCTACACCTTC. Its translation: CASTEDRRYGYTF.

There are many counts of this clonotype. CDR3 loop: CATSGWTSGDYNEQFF. Here the CDR3 DNA reads TGTGCCACCAGCGGTTGGACTAGCGGGGATTACAATGAGCAGTTCTTC. The genes are TRBV15 and TRBJ2-1, with 12 positions matching TRBD2. V shed 5 bases, J shed 4 bases, and the junction held 6 bases outside the gene matches. This CDR3 is built from 16 residues. CDR1 and CDR2 from the germline V gene are LNHNV and YYDKDF (reference sequence).

The gene calls are TRBV6-1 and TRBJ2-7, with 8 bases matching TRBD1. In germline, CDR1 is MNHNS, CDR2 SASEGT. The CDR3 runs 15 residues. The junction had 13 bases not matched to a gene; V was cut back by 6 bases and J by 6 bases. For the CDR3, the DNA is TGTGCCAGCAGGACCAGACAGGGGACCCTCGGCGAGCAGTACTTC. Translation gives CASRTRQGTLGEQYF.